This TCR beta chain was sequenced for a study of T cells after yellow fever vaccination. Study background: In the case of low-cell-number fractions, SMART-Seq v4 Ultra Low Input was used for preparation. Findings and limits, study-wide: FACS-sorted repertoires could harbor abundant contaminating bulk-population clonotypes. Some clonotypes, a small share, were shared between CD4 and CD8 compartments. Post-booster repertoires again held most primary-vaccination clones (about 95% CD4, about 90% CD8).

This clonotype has at least ten counts. The antigen is not known. TCRdb re-called the 5' RACE reads with MiXCR, one entry per CDR3 protein. The sample shows roughly 140,000 distinct CDR3 sequences, 7.7% of them seen only once. The TCR comes from a man aged 25-45 years who received the YFV17D yellow fever vaccine. The sample in question was CD4+ T cells sorted from PBMCs, obtained 5 days after the yellow fever booster vaccination.

CDR3 nucleotides: TGCAGCGTTCCCCGGGGGGTTTTAAGGGATTACAATGAGCAGTTCTTC. Protein sequence: CSVPRGVLRDYNEQFF. The rearrangement uses TRBV29-1 and TRBJ2-1; TRBD2 agrees at 7 bases. Germline V gene sequence: CDR1 SQVTM, CDR2 ANQGSEA. The CDR3 loop spans 16 amino acids. V lost 5 bases and J lost 4; bases outside the gene matches: 14.